The 2 T cell receptor beta chains below were found in one sample sequenced in a study of blood T cells in healthy people across ages. A second PCR, run for roughly 7 to 12 cycles, used a sample-barcoded 5' primer plus a J-beta primer mix. TCRdb re-derived calls from the 5' RACE reads in MiXCR, one entry per CDR3 protein. The sample shows about 570,000 distinct CDR3 sequences, roughly a quarter of them seen only once. Input material: blood. These receptors were obtained from a woman aged 65 to 85 in good health.

The chain is built from TRBV4-1 and TRBJ2-1; TRBD1 aligns across 9 bases. The CDR3 has 16 residues. Germline CDR1 reads MGHRA; CDR2 reads YSYEKL. Trimming cost V 8 bases and J 6 bases; bases outside gene matches: 14. The CDR3 sequence is CASSREGGTGLNEQFF. DNA for the CDR3: TGCGCCAGCTCACGAGAAGGGGGGACAGGGCTCAATGAGCAGTTCTTC.

The V gene is TRBV7-9, the J gene TRBJ1-1, with D possibly TRBD1 on 5 matching bases. The CDR3 length is 14 residues. Germline V gene lookup returns CDR1 SEHNR and CDR2 FQNEAQ (reference sequence). V lost 0 bases and J 2 bases, leaving 7 bases between the germline ends. The CDR3 here is CASSLADTNTEAFF. The CDR3 DNA sequence: TGTGCCAGCAGCTTAGCGGACACAAACACTGAAGCTTTCTTT.